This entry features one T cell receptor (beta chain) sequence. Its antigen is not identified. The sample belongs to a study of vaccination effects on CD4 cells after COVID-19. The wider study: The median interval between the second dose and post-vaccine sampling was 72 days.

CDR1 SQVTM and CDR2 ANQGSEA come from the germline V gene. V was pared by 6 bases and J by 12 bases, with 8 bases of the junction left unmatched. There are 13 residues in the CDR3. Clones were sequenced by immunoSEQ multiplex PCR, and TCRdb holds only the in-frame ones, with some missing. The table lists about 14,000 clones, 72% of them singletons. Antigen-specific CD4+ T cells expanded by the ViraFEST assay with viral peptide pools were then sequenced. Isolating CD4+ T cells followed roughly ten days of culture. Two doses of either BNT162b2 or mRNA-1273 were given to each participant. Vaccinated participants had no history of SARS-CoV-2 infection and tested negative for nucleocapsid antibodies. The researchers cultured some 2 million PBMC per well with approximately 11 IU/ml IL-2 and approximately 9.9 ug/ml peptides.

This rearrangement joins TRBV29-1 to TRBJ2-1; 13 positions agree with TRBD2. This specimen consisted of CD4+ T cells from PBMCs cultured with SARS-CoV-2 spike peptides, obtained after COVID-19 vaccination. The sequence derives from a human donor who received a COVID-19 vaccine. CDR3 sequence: CSVRLAGGQLQFF. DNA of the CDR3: TGCAGCGTAAGACTAGCGGGAGGCCAACTGCAGTTCTTC.